A single T cell receptor beta chain is shown here with its context. Antigen specificity is unknown. These data come from a study of graft-versus-host responses after intestinal transplantation. Whole-study context: Transplantation in recipients was multivisceral, liver-intestinal, or isolated intestinal. Recipients were all induced with anti-thymocyte globulin, then given tacrolimus and steroids for around 3 years. Study-wide results and limits: High graft-versus-host to host-versus-graft clonal ratios were found in allografts of patients who had graft-donor T cell macrochimerism. Early post-transplant HvG declines showed an association with peak circulating GvH clone levels.

V lost 3 bases, J lost 0 bases, and 13 bases lay in between. The CDR3 length is 17 residues. Germline assignment: CDR1 SGHDT and CDR2 YYEEEE. TCRdb's copy holds only in-frame clones and misses some; the assay was immunoSEQ multiplex PCR. The sample contains 95,000 to 110,000 clones, roughly 93% of which appear only once. The source is a human donor who received an intestinal transplant. This sequence joins TRBV5-6 and TRBJ1-6; D perhaps matches TRBD1 (6 bases). This material consisted of unstimulated CD8+ T cells sorted from spleen or lymph node cells, taken before intestinal transplant. The CDR3 region has the DNA TGTGCCAGCAGCTATTGGCGGGGGCTCTCCTATAATTCACCCCTCCACTTT. Translation gives CASSYWRGLSYNSPLHF.